This T cell receptor (beta chain) was sequenced during a study of T cell repertoires in cytomegalovirus infection. TCRdb called the reads again in MiXCR, with one record for every CDR3 protein. The repertoire consists of 900,000 to 950,000 distinct CDR3 sequences, with roughly 30% occurring once and the leading ten covering around an eighth. Whole-study results and caveats: Of the TCR beta families, the public ones yielded a cumulative frequency that identified carriers of CMV plus the relevant HLA. HLA-C-restricted CMV-specific TCR beta clonotypes prevailed in the ex vivo response.

V lost 0 bases and J 13 bases, leaving 16 bases between the germline ends. Germline CDR1 reads LGHNA; CDR2 reads YSLEER. This CDR3 has 14 amino acids. In this sample, this clonotype turned up once. Its antigen is currently unknown. This chain connects TRBV4-3 to TRBJ1-3; the D gene is possibly TRBD1 (5 bases). The source was cultured CD8+ T cells from PBMCs, collected from culture after CMV antigen stimulation. The sequence was obtained from a human donor in good health (CMV status not recorded). Some clones in this sample may be carry-over from other donors' samples. The CDR3 coding sequence is TGCGCCAGCAGCCAAGATCGAGTAGGGACCGAGATATATTTT. It is translated as CASSQDRVGTEIYF.